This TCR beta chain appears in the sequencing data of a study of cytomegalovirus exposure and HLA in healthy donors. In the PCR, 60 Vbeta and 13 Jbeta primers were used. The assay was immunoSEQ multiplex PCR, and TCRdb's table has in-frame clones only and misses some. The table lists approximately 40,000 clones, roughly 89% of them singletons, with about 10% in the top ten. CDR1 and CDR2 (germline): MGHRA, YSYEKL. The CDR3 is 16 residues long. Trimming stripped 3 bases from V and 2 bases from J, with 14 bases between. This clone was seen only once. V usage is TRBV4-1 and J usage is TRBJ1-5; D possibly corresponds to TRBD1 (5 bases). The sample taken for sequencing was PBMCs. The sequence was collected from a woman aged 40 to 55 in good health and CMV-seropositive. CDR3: CASSHVAGSGNQPQHF. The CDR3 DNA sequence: TGCGCCAGCAGCCATGTCGCAGGGTCGGGCAATCAGCCCCAGCATTTT.